The sequence of this T cell receptor (beta chain) was determined in a study of Ad26.COV2.S vaccination and SARS-CoV-2 variants (dated by TCRdb to about 2021). Concerning the study at large: Donors in the vaccine arm were drawn from COV1001, a phase I-IIa trial of Ad26.COV2.S in healthy adults that was multicentre, randomized, double-blind and placebo-controlled. Dosing of Ad26.COV2.S was intramuscular, at either 5x10^10 or 1x10^11 viral particles, delivered as one shot or as two shots spaced 56 days apart. Sequencing of the TCRbeta repertoire served to evaluate the specificity and breadth of SARS-CoV-2-reactive T cell receptors following Ad26.COV2.S vaccination. The TCR-sequenced set comprised around 30 samples: 19 Ad26.COV2.S vaccine recipients, 5 placebo recipients and 8 SARS-CoV-2 convalescent individuals. Trial participants were randomized into five groups of five, in which low-dose or high-dose Ad26.COV2.S was given once or twice, or placebo was given on both occasions. Investigators remained blinded to trial group allocation during experiments and outcome assessment. What the authors observed across the whole study: The study was not powered to compare responses between vaccine doses or regimens. Comparable non-spike TCR breadth was observed between vaccine and placebo recipients, consistent with only spike being contained in the vaccine. According to the authors, total T cell responses may have been underestimated by the TCR breadth and depth analyses. Compared with placebo recipients, Ad26.COV2.S recipients showed higher spike-specific TCR breadth (P = 0.0014). After vaccination, spike-specific CD8+ and CD4+ T cell responses were reported to show substantial breadth.

Concerning this clone itself: No antigen is known for it. There are no base qualities to consult, and no much larger clone falls within one base.

TCRbeta CDR3 regions were sequenced with the immunoSEQ Assay. After extraction, genomic DNA underwent amplification by bias-controlled multiplex PCR, followed by high-throughput sequencing. Concerning the study's data processing: Collapsing and filtering of sequences were performed to quantify the absolute abundance of each unique TCRbeta CDR3 region. T cell fraction was estimated by normalizing TCRbeta template counts to usable DNA, with usable DNA measured through amplification of reference genes found in all nucleated cells. Repertoire TCRs were annotated as SARS-CoV-2-specific by exact matching of V gene, CDR3 amino acid sequence and J gene to a known reactive TCR set. MIRA supplied the reference SARS-CoV-2 TCR set, which was filtered for enrichment in COVID-19-positive ImmuneCODE repertoires so that public or cross-reactive TCRs were removed. Drawing on the MIRA antigens, annotated TCRs were analysed further at the level of specific ORF or position within ORF. Breadth was defined as annotated unique rearrangements over total unique productive rearrangements; depth was the summed frequency of those rearrangements. TCR breadth was compared between groups using two-sided Wilcoxon rank-sum tests. TCRdb's version of the immuneACCESS table is confined to in-frame rearrangements and falls short of the full clone set. An unresolved V gene accounts for under half of the shortfall where checked; the remainder is of unknown origin. V and J calls and clone size come straight from that table; D and trimming were deduced from the DNA. Here the sample has a few hundred thousand clones; around 86% occur a single time. About 3.4% of the sample belongs to the ten largest clones.

Deletion took 6 bases off V and 2 bases off J, with a span of 22 bases between the germline ends. CDR1 MNHEY and CDR2 SMNVEV were looked up in the germline V gene (reference sequence). Reading from cysteine to phenylalanine, the CDR3 counts 17 amino acids. The DNA shown is the 51-base CDR3, in frame from base 1. The sample's treatment or condition, from its label and the paper: about 20 received Ad26.COV2.S at low or high dose, single or two shots; about 5 received placebo; per-sample allocation not given. For vaccine and placebo recipients, repertoires were sequenced using samples collected on day 63 after the first injection. In Cohort 1b, around 25 adults aged 18-55 years were enrolled at a single site in Boston, USA, between 29 July and 7 August 2020. Ad26.COV2.S was a replication-incompetent adenovirus type 26 vector expressing a prefusion-stabilized SARS-CoV-2 spike protein from the original Wuhan strain.

The receptor comes from a person aged 18 to 65 who received the Ad26.COV2.S COVID-19 vaccine or a placebo. Sample: peripheral blood, taken in a trial of Ad26.COV2.S vaccine versus placebo. The rearrangement joined TRBV27 to TRBJ1-1, and possibly TRBD1, on 6 matching bases. For the CDR3, the sequence is CASRPRFGPGHNTEAFF. The sequence in DNA is TGTGCCAGCAGACCCCGATTCGGCCCGGGACACAACACTGAAGCTTTCTTT.